This entry describes one T cell receptor (beta chain). Its antigen is unknown. This specimen belongs to a study of OX40 agonist ivuxolimab in advanced cancers. Across the study: Prior therapy, whether anti-PD-1, anti-PD-L1 or anti-CTLA-4, was allowed, and under 50% had some. Notes on the study in general: There was clonal expansion of CD4+ and CD8+ blood T cells by week 6 at 0.1 to 3.0 mg/kg.

Generated by immunoSEQ multiplex PCR, the TCRdb table keeps only in-frame clones and is missing some. The table includes approximately 52,000 clones, approximately 86% detected once. J lost 5 bases, V lost 4 bases, and 10 bases had no gene match. Germline CDR1 reads SGHNT; CDR2 reads YYREEE (reference sequence). There are 15 residues in the CDR3. V gene TRBV5-4 combines with J gene TRBJ1-1; 8 bases match TRBD1. The TCR comes from an adult with an advanced solid tumor such as melanoma, head and neck, liver or kidney cancer. Sequenced material: CD4+ or CD8+ T cells sorted from blood, taken in a trial of the OX40 agonist ivuxolimab. CDR3 amino acids: CASSPDAGGGTEAFF. For the CDR3, the DNA is TGTGCCAGCAGCCCCGACGCAGGGGGCGGGACTGAAGCTTTCTTT.